Shown below are 22 T cell receptor beta chains from a single sample sequenced in a study of cytomegalovirus exposure and HLA in healthy donors. PCR primers comprised 60 Vbeta and 13 Jbeta primers. The assay was immunoSEQ multiplex PCR, and TCRdb's table has in-frame clones only and misses some. The sample includes around 50,000 clones, around 83% seen only once; the top ten take approximately 1.7%. Material for sequencing was PBMCs. Receptors were obtained from a man aged 35-49 years in good health and CMV-seronegative.

The CDR3 DNA reads TGTGCCAGCAGCTCACCCGCAGCGGGGGCGGCCAATGAGCAGTTCTTC. Translating it yields CASSSPAAGAANEQFF. This rearrangement joins TRBV5-4 to TRBJ2-1; 8 nucleotides agree with TRBD2. The V and J ends lost 3 bases and 6 bases, in that order; junction bases with no gene match: 11. The CDR3 runs to 16 residues. The germline V gene has CDR1 SGHNT and CDR2 YYREEE (reference sequence). The full variable domain, with the rest looked up from reference TRBV5-4 and TRBJ2-1, is ETGVTQSPTHLIKTRGQQVTLRCSSQSGHNTVSWYQQALGQGPQFIFQYYREEENGRGNFPPRFSGLQFPNYSSELNVNALELDDSALYLCASSSPAAGAANEQFFGPGTRLTVL.

V gene TRBV7-6 combines with J gene TRBJ1-5; D is perhaps TRBD1 (5 bases). Germline values: CDR1 SGHVS, CDR2 FNYEAQ. V was pared by 0 bases and J by 12 bases, with 36 bases between. This CDR3 is 21 amino acids long. The CDR3: CASSLARKKSVVSTVPWLQHF. The CDR3 DNA is TGTGCCAGCAGCTTAGCGAGAAAGAAATCGGTAGTTTCGACAGTTCCATGGCTCCAGCATTTT.

Note on this clone: A junction boundary mismatches the germline segment, possibly from a read error. Other DNA sequences of this sample code for an identical CDR3. CDR3 bases: TGCGCTAGCAGTGAGTCGGGCTTCGAGACCCAGTACTTC. Its translation: CASSESGFETQYF. V is TRBV10-1 and J is TRBJ2-5, with unresolved D. The CDR3 loop spans 13 amino acids. Germline loops: CDR1 WNHNN, CDR2 SYGVQD (reference sequence).

J is TRBJ2-7 and V is TRBV5-1, with 7 bases identical to TRBD1. V was clipped by 3 bases and J by 4 bases; unmatched bases: 4. Looked up from germline, CDR1 is SGHRS and CDR2 is YFSETQ. The CDR3 covers 13 residues. CDR3 coding DNA: TGCGCCAGCAGCTGGCAGGGGGATTACGAGCAGTACTTC. This codes for CASSWQGDYEQYF.

V usage is TRBV28 and J usage is TRBJ1-2; TRBD1 aligns across 9 bases. Germline lookup yields CDR1 MDHEN and CDR2 SYDVKM. V shed 11 bases and J 4 bases; nucleotides not matched to a gene: 20. The CDR3 length is 17 residues. This CDR3 reads CAAATRDRVGVGYGYTF. CDR3 DNA sequence: TGTGCCGCAGCGACCCGGGACAGGGTAGGTGTTGGCTATGGCTACACCTTC.

The rearrangement uses TRBV27 and TRBJ1-6, with no clear D. Germline CDR1 is MNHEY and CDR2 is SMNVEV (reference sequence). The V gene lost 4 bases and the J gene lost 5 bases, with 12 bases spanning the gap. This CDR3 is 15 amino acids long. The DNA of the CDR3 is TGTGCCAGCAGTTCCCACACAGTAGATAATTCACCCCTCCACTTT. It yields the protein CASSSHTVDNSPLHF.

The chain couples TRBV5-4 to TRBJ1-4, with 8 bases aligning to TRBD1. The CDR3 is 16 residues long. CDR1 is SGHNT, CDR2 YYREEE, per germline (reference sequence). Germline trimming cut 2 bases from V and 7 bases from J; bases unmatched to any gene: 10. The CDR3 DNA follows: TGTGCCAGCAGCTTCCGTACAGGGGGAGTTGGTGAAAAACTGTTTTTT. This codes for CASSFRTGGVGEKLFF. The full variable domain, completed using reference TRBV5-4 and TRBJ1-4, is ETGVTQSPTHLIKTRGQQVTLRCSSQSGHNTVSWYQQALGQGPQFIFQYYREEENGRGNFPPRFSGLQFPNYSSELNVNALELDDSALYLCASSFRTGGVGEKLFFGSGTQLSVL.

This chain links TRBV19 with TRBJ1-1; 10 bases line up with TRBD1. The trim removed 4 bases at V and 1 base at J, leaving 9 bases unmatched. The CDR3 contains 17 residues. CDR1 is LNHDA and CDR2 is SQIVND in the germline V gene (reference sequence). The CDR3 DNA reads as TGTGCCAGTAGTAGACGGGACAGGGGTCCCAAGAACACTGAAGCTTTCTTT. Amino acid sequence: CASSRRDRGPKNTEAFF.

This clone was counted a few times. The J gene is TRBJ1-1, the V gene TRBV6-5; 7 nucleotides match TRBD1. Losses at the gene ends were 5 bases for V and 4 bases for J; bases not matched to a gene: 4. This CDR3 contains 13 residues. Germline V lookup: CDR1 MNHEY, CDR2 SVGAGI. Written as DNA, the CDR3 is TGTGCCAGCAGTGACAGGGCCGGCACTGAAGCTTTCTTT. Translation: CASSDRAGTEAFF.

Written as DNA, the CDR3 is TGTGCCAGCAGTGAAGCGCGGGGCACAGATACGCAGTATTTT. The encoded protein is CASSEARGTDTQYF. The genes are TRBV2 and TRBJ2-3, with a tentative D call TRBD2 (5 bases). There are 14 residues in the CDR3. CDR1 SNHLY and CDR2 FYNNEI come from the germline V gene. V lost 0 bases to trimming and J lost 1 base, with 5 bases between them.

The rearrangement uses TRBV6-5 and TRBJ1-2, with 8 positions matching TRBD1. The CDR3 has 16 amino acids. The J segment lost 2 bases and the V segment lost 0 bases, leaving 5 bases of the junction unmatched. Germline assignment: CDR1 MNHEY and CDR2 SVGAGI. This CDR3 reads CASSYSSQGANYGYTF. The CDR3 nucleotides are TGTGCCAGCAGTTACTCGAGTCAGGGGGCCAACTATGGCTACACCTTC.

The chain employs TRBV28 and TRBJ2-3; tentative D call: TRBD2 (6 bases). The CDR3 has 16 amino acids. V lost 3 bases, J lost 3 bases, and 16 bases lay in between. Germline V CDR1 and CDR2: MDHEN, SYDVKM. The CDR3 region has the DNA TGTGCCAGCAGTTTTCGGCAGGGAGGTTTTACAGATACGCAGTATTTT. Its protein product is CASSFRQGGFTDTQYF. Variable domain in full (rest from reference TRBV28 and TRBJ2-3): DVKVTQSSRYLVKRTGEKVFLECVQDMDHENMFWYRQDPGLGLRLIYFSYDVKMKEKGDIPEGYSVSREKKERFSLILESASTNQTSMYLCASSFRQGGFTDTQYFGPGTRLTVL.

This clone came up once. The rearrangement uses TRBV30 and TRBJ2-3; 8 nucleotides match TRBD2. The CDR3 spans 15 residues. Germline trimming cut 2 bases from V and 4 bases from J; bases unmatched to any gene: 8. In germline, CDR1 is GTSNPN, CDR2 SVGIG (reference sequence). CDR3 sequence reads: CAWSPGLGSADTQYF. The CDR3 nucleotides are TGTGCCTGGAGTCCGGGACTAGGATCTGCAGATACGCAGTATTTT.

This chain links TRBV6-5 with TRBJ2-1; D is undetermined. Germline V gene sequence: CDR1 MNHEY, CDR2 SVGAGI. The CDR3 is made up of 16 amino acids. V dropped 0 bases and J dropped 6 bases, with 15 bases sitting between them. CDR3 protein: CASSYSGSLLSNEQFF. The CDR3 bases are TGTGCCAGCAGTTACTCGGGTAGCCTCTTGAGCAATGAGCAGTTCTTC.

The gene calls are TRBV11-3 and TRBJ2-4, with TRBD2 as a possible D gene (6 bases). CDR1 is SGHNT, CDR2 YENEEA, per germline. The length of the CDR3 is 16 residues. The V end was cut by 4 bases, the J end by 0 bases, with 13 bases between. CDR3 residues: CASSSAGSLAKNIQYF. CDR3 bases: TGTGCCAGCAGCTCCGCGGGGTCCCTAGCCAAAAACATTCAGTACTTC.

V is TRBV30 and J is TRBJ1-4, with 9 bases aligning to TRBD1. The germline V gene has CDR1 GTSNPN and CDR2 SVGIG (reference sequence). The CDR3 sequence is 15 residues long. Losses at the gene ends were 2 bases for V and 5 bases for J; bases not matched to a gene: 6. In nucleotides, the CDR3 is TGTGCCTGGAGTTTTCCGGGACAGGGAAATGAAAAACTGTTTTTT. Translated: CAWSFPGQGNEKLFF.

In DNA form, the CDR3 reads TGTGCCAGCAGCTTGGAACGGGGGATGAGACCCCTCCACTTT. Amino acids: CASSLERGMRPLHF. This chain uses TRBV5-8 with TRBJ1-6; D might be TRBD1 (5 bases). Trimming left V 0 bases short and J 12 bases short, with 13 bases between. Germline lookup yields CDR1 SGHTS and CDR2 YDEGEE. CDR3 length: 14 residues.

The chain recombines TRBV21-1 with TRBJ2-2; the D call TRBD2 from the table was never checked on the DNA. TRBV21-1 has pseudogene status. This CDR3 spans 18 amino acids. Here the CDR3 reads CASSKGPASGGNTGELFF. DNA for the CDR3: TGTGCCAGCAGCAAAGGGCCCGCTAGCGGGGGGAACACCGGGGAGCTGTTTTTT.

V gene TRBV7-2 combines with J gene TRBJ1-1, with unresolved D. There are 14 residues in the CDR3. Trimming cost V 1 base and J 1 base, with 7 bases left between them. Germline CDR1 and CDR2: SGHTA and FQGNSA. DNA for the CDR3: TGTGCCAGCAGCTTAGAGTGGGCGAACACTGAAGCTTTCTTT. Its translation: CASSLEWANTEAFF.

V usage is TRBV2 and J usage is TRBJ2-4, with 11 positions matching TRBD1. This CDR3 contains 18 residues. Germline CDR1 and CDR2: SNHLY and FYNNEI. V lost 6 bases to trimming and J lost 2 bases; unmatched junction nucleotides: 12. Here the CDR3 DNA reads TGTGCCAGCAGAGCCGGGACAGGGGGAGGCGGACCCAAAAACATTCAGTACTTC. Amino acid sequence: CASRAGTGGGGPKNIQYF.

V and J are TRBV6-1 and TRBJ1-5; D is ambiguous. V was shortened by 7 bases and J by 6 bases, with 13 bases between the two germline ends. Germline V gene sequence: CDR1 MNHNS, CDR2 SASEGT. CDR3 size: 13 residues. The CDR3 reads CASTTGGGQPQHF. CDR3 in DNA: TGTGCCAGCACCACCGGAGGAGGTCAGCCCCAGCATTTT.

This chain connects TRBV2 to TRBJ1-3; 9 bases agree with TRBD1. J was trimmed by 4 bases and V by 4 bases; bases with no gene match: 2. The CDR3 extends over 14 amino acids. Germline CDR1 is SNHLY and CDR2 is FYNNEI. CDR3 amino acids: CASSAGQGGNTIYF. CDR3 DNA: TGTGCCAGCAGTGCCGGACAGGGGGGAAACACCATATATTTT. The entire variable domain, with the rest obtained from reference TRBV2 and TRBJ1-3, is as follows: EPEVTQTPSHQVTQMGQEVILRCVPISNHLYFYWYRQILGQKVEFLVSFYNNEISEKSEIFDDQFSVERPDGSNFTLKIRSTKLEDSAMYFCASSAGQGGNTIYFGEGSWLTVV.